This record covers a single TCR beta chain. Its antigen is as yet unknown. The method was immunoSEQ multiplex PCR; TCRdb's version includes in-frame clones alone and lacks a portion of them. Among approximately 99,000 clones listed, nearly 97% were seen once. This CDR3 has 14 residues. Germline V gene sequence: CDR1 SGDLS, CDR2 YYNGEE. The V and J ends lost 4 bases and 1 base, in that order; junction bases with no gene match: 4. The sample originates from a study of cytomegalovirus exposure and HLA in healthy donors. Findings and limits, study-wide: Most TCR sequences proved rare, with some public TCRs found in many donors. Reports showed the classifier diagnosing cytomegalovirus status with high specificity and sensitivity. The listing of 150 or so TCR beta chains classed them as cytomegalovirus-associated.

This TCR came from a woman aged 18 to 35 in good health and CMV-seronegative. The chain joins TRBV9 to TRBJ1-1, with 7 bases fitting TRBD1. The sample comprised PBMCs. Here the CDR3 DNA reads TGTGCCAGCAGCATCGGGACAGAGAACACTGAAGCTTTCTTT. Translation: CASSIGTENTEAFF.